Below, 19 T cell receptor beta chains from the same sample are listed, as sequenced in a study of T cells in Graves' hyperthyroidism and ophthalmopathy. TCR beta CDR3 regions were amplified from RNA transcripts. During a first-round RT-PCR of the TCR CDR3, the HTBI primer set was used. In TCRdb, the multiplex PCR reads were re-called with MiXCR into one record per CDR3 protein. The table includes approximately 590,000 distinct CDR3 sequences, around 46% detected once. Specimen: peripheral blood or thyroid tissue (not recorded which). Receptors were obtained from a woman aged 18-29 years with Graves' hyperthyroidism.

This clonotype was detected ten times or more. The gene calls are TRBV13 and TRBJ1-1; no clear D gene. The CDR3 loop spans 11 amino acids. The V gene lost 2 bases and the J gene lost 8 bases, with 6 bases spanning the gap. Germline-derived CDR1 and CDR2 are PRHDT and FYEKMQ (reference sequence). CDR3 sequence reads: CASSLRGEAFF. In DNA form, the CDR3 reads TGTGCCAGCAGCTTACGGGGAGAAGCTTTCTTT.

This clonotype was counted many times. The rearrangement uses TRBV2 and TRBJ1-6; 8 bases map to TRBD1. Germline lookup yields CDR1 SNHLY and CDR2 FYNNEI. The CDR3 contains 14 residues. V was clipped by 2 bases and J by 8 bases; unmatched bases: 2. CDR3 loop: CASSERDRHSPLHF. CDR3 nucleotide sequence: TGTGCCAGCAGTGAACGGGACAGGCATTCACCCCTCCACTTT.

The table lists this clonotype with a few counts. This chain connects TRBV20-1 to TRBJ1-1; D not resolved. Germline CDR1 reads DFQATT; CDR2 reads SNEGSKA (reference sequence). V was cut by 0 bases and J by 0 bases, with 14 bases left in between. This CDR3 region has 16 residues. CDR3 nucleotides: TGCAGTGCTAGAGATCCGCGGTGGACCGTGAACACTGAAGCTTTCTTT. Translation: CSARDPRWTVNTEAFF.

In nucleotides, the CDR3 is TGTGCCAGCAGCCAAGGAGGGCTCAATCAGCCCCAGCATTTT. Translated: CASSQGGLNQPQHF. J is TRBJ1-5 and V is TRBV11-2; no clear D gene. V gave up 5 bases and J gave up 3 bases, with 11 bases separating them. From germline, CDR1 is SGHAT and CDR2 FQNNGV. The CDR3 runs to 14 residues. Full variable domain (missing parts from reference TRBV11-2 and TRBJ1-5): EAGVAQSPRYKIIEKRQSVAFWCNPISGHATLYWYQQILGQGPKLLIQFQNNGVVDDSQLPKDRFSAERLKGVDSTLKIQPAKLEDSAVYLCASSQGGLNQPQHFGDGTRLSIL.

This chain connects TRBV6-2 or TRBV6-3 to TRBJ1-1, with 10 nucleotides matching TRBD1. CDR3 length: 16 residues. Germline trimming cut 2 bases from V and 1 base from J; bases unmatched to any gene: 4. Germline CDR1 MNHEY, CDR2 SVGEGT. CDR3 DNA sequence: TGTGCCAGCAGTTACCGCCGGACAGGGGGGAACACTGAAGCTTTCTTT. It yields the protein CASSYRRTGGNTEAFF.

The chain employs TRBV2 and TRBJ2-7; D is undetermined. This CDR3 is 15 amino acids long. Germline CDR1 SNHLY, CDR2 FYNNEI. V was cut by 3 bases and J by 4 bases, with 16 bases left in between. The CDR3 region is CASSDDTLETYEQYF. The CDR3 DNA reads TGTGCCAGCAGTGACGACACCCTGGAAACTTACGAGCAGTACTTC.

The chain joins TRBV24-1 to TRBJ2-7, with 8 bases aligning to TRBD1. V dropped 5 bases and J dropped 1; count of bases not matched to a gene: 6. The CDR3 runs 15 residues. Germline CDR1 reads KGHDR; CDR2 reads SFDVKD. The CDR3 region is CATSGADRESYEQYF. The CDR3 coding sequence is TGTGCCACCAGTGGAGCGGACAGGGAGTCCTACGAGCAGTACTTC.

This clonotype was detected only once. Written as DNA, the CDR3 is TGTGCCAGCAGTGGACTAGCGTCGAGCTCCTACGAGCAGTACTTC. Translated: CASSGLASSSYEQYF. The chain uses TRBV2 and TRBJ2-7; 8 bases map to TRBD2. Germline-derived CDR1 and CDR2 are SNHLY and FYNNEI. CDR3 size: 15 residues. J lost 0 bases, V lost 4 bases, and 5 bases had no gene match.

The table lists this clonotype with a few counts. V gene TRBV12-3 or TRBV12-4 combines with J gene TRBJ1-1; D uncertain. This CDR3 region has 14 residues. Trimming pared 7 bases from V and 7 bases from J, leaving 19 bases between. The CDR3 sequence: CASTALGRRGEAFF. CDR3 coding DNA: TGTGCCAGCACTGCACTTGGAAGACGCGGTGAAGCTTTCTTT.

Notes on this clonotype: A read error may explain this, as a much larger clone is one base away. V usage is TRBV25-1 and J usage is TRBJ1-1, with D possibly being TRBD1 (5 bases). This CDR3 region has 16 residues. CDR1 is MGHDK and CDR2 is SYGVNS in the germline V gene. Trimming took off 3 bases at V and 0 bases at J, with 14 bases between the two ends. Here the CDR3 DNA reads TGTGCCAGCAGTGAGTCGGTGGGGCGAGTGAACACTGAAGCTTTCTTT. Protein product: CASSESVGRVNTEAFF.

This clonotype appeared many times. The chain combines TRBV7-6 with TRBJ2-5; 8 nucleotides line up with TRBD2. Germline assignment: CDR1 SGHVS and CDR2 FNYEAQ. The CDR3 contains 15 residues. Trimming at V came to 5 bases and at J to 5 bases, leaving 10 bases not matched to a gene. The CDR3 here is CASSTGTSVGETQYF. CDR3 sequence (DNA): TGTGCCAGCAGCACCGGGACTAGTGTGGGGGAGACCCAGTACTTC.

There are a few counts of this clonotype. Written as DNA, the CDR3 is TGCAGCGCCGACAGGGAGAGTCAGCCCCAGCATTTT. Protein: CSADRESQPQHF. The chain recombines TRBV29-1 with TRBJ1-5, with 7 bases matching TRBD1. V dropped 7 bases and J dropped 6; count of bases not matched to a gene: 6. CDR1 is SQVTM, CDR2 ANQGSEA, per germline. CDR3 length: 12 amino acids.

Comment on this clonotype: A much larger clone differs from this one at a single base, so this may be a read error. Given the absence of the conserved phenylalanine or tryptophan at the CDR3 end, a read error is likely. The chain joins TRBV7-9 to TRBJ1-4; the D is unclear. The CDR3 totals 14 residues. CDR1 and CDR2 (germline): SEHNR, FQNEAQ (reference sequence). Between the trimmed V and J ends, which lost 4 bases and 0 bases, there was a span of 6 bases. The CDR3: CASSSGATNEKLFL. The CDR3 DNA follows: TGTGCCAGCAGCTCGGGAGCAACTAATGAAAAACTGTTTCTT.

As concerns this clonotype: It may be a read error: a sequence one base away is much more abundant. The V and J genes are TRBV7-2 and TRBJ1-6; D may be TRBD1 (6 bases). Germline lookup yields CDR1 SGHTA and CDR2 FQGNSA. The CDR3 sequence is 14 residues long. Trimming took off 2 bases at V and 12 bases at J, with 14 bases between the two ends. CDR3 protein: CASSLKLTGQPLHF. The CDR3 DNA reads TGTGCCAGCAGCTTAAAACTGACGGGACAACCCCTCCACTTT. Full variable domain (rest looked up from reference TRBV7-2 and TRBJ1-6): GAGVSQSPSNKVTEKGKDVELRCDPISGHTALYWYRQSLGQGLEFLIYFQGNSAPDKSGLPSDRFSAERTGGSVSTLTIQRTQQEDSAVYLCASSLKLTGQPLHFGNGTRLTVT.

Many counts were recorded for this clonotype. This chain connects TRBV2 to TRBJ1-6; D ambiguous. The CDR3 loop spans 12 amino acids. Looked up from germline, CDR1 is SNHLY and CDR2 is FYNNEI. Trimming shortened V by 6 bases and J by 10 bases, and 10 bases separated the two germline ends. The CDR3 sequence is CASSSYYSPLHF. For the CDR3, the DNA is TGTGCCAGCAGCTCCTACTACTCACCCCTCCACTTT.

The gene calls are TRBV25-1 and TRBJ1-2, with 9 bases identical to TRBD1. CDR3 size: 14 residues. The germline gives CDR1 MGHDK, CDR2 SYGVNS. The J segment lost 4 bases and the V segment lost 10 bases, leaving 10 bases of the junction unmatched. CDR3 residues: CATLGQGTFYGYTF. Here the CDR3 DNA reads TGTGCCACCCTAGGACAGGGGACGTTCTATGGCTACACCTTC.

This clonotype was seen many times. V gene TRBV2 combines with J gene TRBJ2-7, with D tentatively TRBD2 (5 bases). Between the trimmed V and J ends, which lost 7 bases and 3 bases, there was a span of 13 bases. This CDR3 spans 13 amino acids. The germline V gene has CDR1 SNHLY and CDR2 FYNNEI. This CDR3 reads CASTRTFLYEQYF. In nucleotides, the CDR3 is TGTGCCAGCACGCGGACTTTTCTCTACGAGCAGTACTTC.

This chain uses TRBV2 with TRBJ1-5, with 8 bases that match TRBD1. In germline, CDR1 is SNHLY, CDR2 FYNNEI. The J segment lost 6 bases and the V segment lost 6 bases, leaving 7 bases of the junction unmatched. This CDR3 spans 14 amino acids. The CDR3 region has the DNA TGTGCCAGCAGACCGGACAGGGCGACTCAGCCCCAGCATTTT. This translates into CASRPDRATQPQHF. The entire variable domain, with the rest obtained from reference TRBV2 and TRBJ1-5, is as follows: EPEVTQTPSHQVTQMGQEVILRCVPISNHLYFYWYRQILGQKVEFLVSFYNNEISEKSEIFDDQFSVERPDGSNFTLKIRSTKLEDSAMYFCASRPDRATQPQHFGDGTRLSIL.

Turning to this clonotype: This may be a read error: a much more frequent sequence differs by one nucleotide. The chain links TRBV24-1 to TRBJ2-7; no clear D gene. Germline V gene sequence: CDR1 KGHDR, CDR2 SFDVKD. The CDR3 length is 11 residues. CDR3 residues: CTTSDFNEQYF. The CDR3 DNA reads TGTACCACCAGTGATTTCAACGAGCAGTACTTC.